These 23 T cell receptor beta chains were sequenced from one sample in a study of CD8 T cells in ankylosing spondylitis. Via MiXCR, TCRdb re-called the 5' RACE reads, giving one row per CDR3 protein. The table has about 130,000 distinct CDR3 sequences, 17% seen once. Study conclusions and caveats: Ankylosing spondylitis blood seemed to carry a telltale TCR beta motif made of under ten highly homologous variants.

The antigens of these receptors remain unknown. Sequencing was performed on blood, either unsorted or a sorted T cell fraction (not recorded which). The receptors stem from a male donor with ankylosing spondylitis.

The chain recombines TRBV9 with TRBJ2-2; D might be TRBD2 (6 bases). Germline CDR1 is SGDLS and CDR2 is YYNGEE. With 2 bases removed from V and 8 bases from J, the gap between germline ends came to 16 bases. This CDR3 comprises 15 residues. The CDR3 region is CASSVGLAYNGELFF. CDR3 nucleotide sequence: TGTGCCAGCAGCGTTGGCCTAGCGTACAATGGGGAGCTGTTTTTT.

There are many counts of this clonotype. The V gene is TRBV7-9, the J gene TRBJ2-2; maybe TRBD1 (6 bases). This CDR3 has 15 residues. Trimming left V 1 base short and J 6 bases short, with 12 bases between. Germline CDR1 is SEHNR and CDR2 is FQNEAQ (reference sequence). The CDR3 loop reads CASSLEVDRSGELFF. DNA of the CDR3: TGTGCCAGCAGCTTAGAAGTCGACAGGTCCGGGGAGCTGTTTTTT.

The chain couples TRBV5-1 to TRBJ2-1; TRBD1 might be the D (5 bases). V lost 1 base and J 9 bases, leaving 14 bases between the germline ends. Germline lookup yields CDR1 SGHRS and CDR2 YFSETQ. The CDR3 spans 14 residues. CDR3 bases: TGCGCCAGCAGCTTGAATCAGGGCGCTAGTGAGCAGTTCTTC. Its translation is CASSLNQGASEQFF.

This clonotype was detected only a few times. The CDR3 sequence: CASSLTFGTTVQETQYF. In DNA form, the CDR3 reads TGTGCCAGCAGCTTAACGTTCGGGACAACCGTCCAAGAGACCCAGTACTTC. The chain links TRBV7-6 to TRBJ2-5; weak D call: TRBD1 (6 bases). Trimming pared 2 bases from V and 1 base from J, leaving 17 bases between. Germline loops: CDR1 SGHVS, CDR2 FNYEAQ. This CDR3 has 17 residues.

This clonotype was seen only a few times. CDR3 DNA sequence: TGTGCCAGCAGAGGATCCCCGGGACAGTTTAACGAGCAGTACTTC. Its translation is CASRGSPGQFNEQYF. This chain uses TRBV6-1 with TRBJ2-7; 7 nucleotides align to TRBD1. From germline, CDR1 is MNHNS and CDR2 SASEGT. There are 15 residues in the CDR3. J lost 5 bases, V lost 6 bases, and 13 bases had no gene match.

In regard to this clonotype: A clone one base away is much larger, so this may be a read error. The chain links TRBV27 to TRBJ2-7, with a possible D match to TRBD1 (6 bases). CDR1 MNHEY and CDR2 SMNVEV come from the germline V gene (reference sequence). V lost 4 bases and J lost 1, with 8 bases in between. The CDR3 is 13 residues long. The CDR3 region is CASSWGHSYEQYF. As DNA, the CDR3 is TGTGCCAGCAGTTGGGGACATTCCTACGAGCAGTACTTC.

The chain couples TRBV14 to TRBJ2-2, with 7 bases that match TRBD1. V shed 1 base and J 3 bases; nucleotides not matched to a gene: 11. Germline CDR1 and CDR2: SGHDN and FVKESK. The CDR3 loop spans 18 amino acids. DNA for the CDR3: TGTGCCAGCAGCCAAGCGGGACAGATACTAGTTCACACCGGGGAGCTGTTTTTT. This gives the protein CASSQAGQILVHTGELFF.

The chain couples TRBV28 to TRBJ1-5; D remains unclear. The V and J ends lost 9 bases and 9 bases respectively, with 21 bases between them. The CDR3 loop spans 14 amino acids. CDR1 and CDR2 (germline): MDHEN, SYDVKM. The CDR3 DNA reads as TGTGCCAGTACTGGACCGACCGCCGAGGGGCCCCAGCATTTT. Amino acids: CASTGPTAEGPQHF.

This clonotype was seen repeatedly, ten times or more. V and J are TRBV29-1 and TRBJ2-1; no reliable D call. Trimming took 3 bases from V and 4 from J, leaving 13 bases between them. Per germline, CDR1 SQVTM and CDR2 ANQGSEA. The CDR3 totals 14 residues. The CDR3 DNA sequence: TGCAGCGTTGATTCGCTAGGCCCATACAATGAGCAGTTCTTC. Encoded protein: CSVDSLGPYNEQFF.

This clonotype was seen a few times. The chain employs TRBV5-1 and TRBJ2-5; D remains ambiguous. This CDR3 is built from 15 residues. The germline CDR1 and CDR2 sequences are SGHRS and YFSETQ. Trimming took 0 bases from V and 2 from J, leaving 11 bases between them. The CDR3 DNA reads TGCGCCAGCAGCTTGGATCTGGGTGATCAAGAGACCCAGTACTTC. This gives the protein CASSLDLGDQETQYF. Full variable domain (remainder filled in from reference TRBV5-1 and TRBJ2-5): KAGVTQTPRYLIKTRGQQVTLSCSPISGHRSVSWYQQTPGQGLQFLFEYFSETQRNKGNFPGRFSGRQFSNSRSEMNVSTLELGDSALYLCASSLDLGDQETQYFGPGTRLLVL.

CDR3: CASNMNYEQYF. The CDR3 nucleotides are TGTGCCAGCAACATGAACTACGAGCAGTACTTC. V usage is TRBV2 and J usage is TRBJ2-7; D remains ambiguous. CDR3 length: 11 residues. Germline CDR1 is SNHLY and CDR2 is FYNNEI. V was clipped by 7 bases and J by 3 bases, with 7 bases between them.

This chain connects TRBV12-3 or TRBV12-4 to TRBJ1-1; no clear D. This CDR3 comprises 12 residues. Deletions cut 0 bases from V and 7 bases from J, with 6 bases between. CDR3 amino acids: CASSLAALEAFF. CDR3 coding DNA: TGTGCCAGCAGTTTAGCGGCGCTTGAAGCTTTCTTT.

This clonotype was counted many times. V gene TRBV5-1 combines with J gene TRBJ2-1, with 8 bases that match TRBD1. Germline CDR1 reads SGHRS; CDR2 reads YFSETQ. V lost 4 bases, J lost 4 bases, and 4 bases stayed unmatched. The CDR3 has 14 residues. As DNA, the CDR3 is TGCGCCAGCAGCCTCGGGACAGGATACAATGAGCAGTTCTTC. This gives the protein CASSLGTGYNEQFF.

The table lists this clonotype with a few counts. The chain couples TRBV28 to TRBJ2-7; D is perhaps TRBD2 (5 bases). Trimming pared 10 bases from V and 2 bases from J, leaving 12 bases between. CDR3 length: 12 residues. The germline V gene encodes CDR1 MDHEN and CDR2 SYDVKM. The CDR3: CATYGETYEQYF. DNA for the CDR3: TGTGCCACCTACGGGGAGACCTACGAGCAGTACTTC.

In its sample, this clonotype was seen a few times. J is TRBJ2-3 and V is TRBV2; D is ambiguous. Looked up from germline, CDR1 is SNHLY and CDR2 is FYNNEI. Trimming shortened V by 10 bases and J by 5 bases, and 10 bases separated the two germline ends. The CDR3 is 11 residues long. The CDR3 loop reads CATVKGDTQYF. The CDR3 region has the DNA TGTGCCACCGTTAAGGGAGATACGCAGTATTTT.

This clonotype has a count of ten or more. The chain is built from TRBV29-1 and TRBJ1-2; D call uncertain. The germline V gene encodes CDR1 SQVTM and CDR2 ANQGSEA. Trimming cost V 0 bases and J 4 bases, with 9 bases left between them. CDR3 length: 13 amino acids. The CDR3 loop is CSVEDLHSYGYTF. The CDR3 DNA is TGCAGCGTTGAAGATCTTCACAGCTATGGCTACACCTTC.

This clonotype was found a few times. The chain combines TRBV4-1 with TRBJ1-1; unclear D gene. This CDR3 is built from 16 residues. CDR1 is MGHRA, CDR2 YSYEKL, per germline. V was cut by 1 base and J by 4 bases, with 16 bases left in between. The CDR3 loop reads CASSQVGSLGSTEAFF. Here the CDR3 DNA reads TGCGCCAGCAGCCAAGTCGGATCGCTCGGGAGCACTGAAGCTTTCTTT.

The table lists this clonotype with a few counts. The rearrangement uses TRBV6-1 and TRBJ2-4; D possibly matches TRBD1 or TRBD2 (6 bases each). This CDR3 has 14 amino acids. V dropped 7 bases and J dropped 6 bases, with 16 bases sitting between them. CDR1 and CDR2 from the germline V gene are MNHNS and SASEGT. The CDR3 here is CASKPPGAGNIQYF. The CDR3 DNA is TGTGCCAGCAAACCACCGGGGGCCGGAAACATTCAGTACTTC.

V is TRBV7-3 and J is TRBJ2-1; possible D gene TRBD2, 6 bases. The CDR3 length is 15 residues. CDR1 is SGHTA and CDR2 is FQGTGA in the germline V gene. V dropped 5 bases and J dropped 6 bases, with 17 bases sitting between them. CDR3 sequence (DNA): TGTGCCAGCAGCCTCGTGGCGGGACCTCTCAATGAGCAGTTCTTC. Its translation is CASSLVAGPLNEQFF.

The genes are TRBV29-1 and TRBJ2-3; TRBD2 matches 13 bases. V shed 1 base, J shed 0 bases, and the junction held 1 base outside the gene matches. CDR1 and CDR2 from the germline V gene are SQVTM and ANQGSEA. This CDR3 contains 16 residues. CDR3 protein: CSVEGGLAGSTDTQYF. CDR3 coding DNA: TGCAGCGTTGAAGGGGGACTAGCGGGAAGCACAGATACGCAGTATTTT.

In its sample, this clonotype was seen a few times. This chain connects TRBV29-1 to TRBJ2-1, with D perhaps TRBD1 (6 bases). Trimming left V 1 base short and J 7 bases short, with 11 bases between. The CDR3 extends over 13 amino acids. The germline CDR1 and CDR2 sequences are SQVTM and ANQGSEA. The CDR3 DNA sequence: TGCAGCGTTGAAGCGCACAGGGTGAATGAGCAGTTCTTC. It codes for CSVEAHRVNEQFF.

This chain connects TRBV24-1 to TRBJ2-7; D gene unclear. Trimming removed 4 bases from V and 0 bases from J, with 3 bases in between. This CDR3 has 12 amino acids. CDR1 is KGHDR, CDR2 SFDVKD, per germline. Here the CDR3 DNA reads TGTGCCACCAGTGACGGCTCCTACGAGCAGTACTTC. Translation: CATSDGSYEQYF.

The rearrangement joins TRBV4-1 to TRBJ2-7, with a weak D call TRBD1 (5 bases). V shed 1 base and J shed 3 bases, with 7 bases lying between them. The CDR3 consists of 13 residues. The V gene's germline CDR1 is MGHRA and CDR2 YSYEKL. The CDR3 region is CASSQGQNYEQYF. The CDR3 DNA sequence: TGCGCCAGCAGCCAAGGACAGAACTACGAGCAGTACTTC.